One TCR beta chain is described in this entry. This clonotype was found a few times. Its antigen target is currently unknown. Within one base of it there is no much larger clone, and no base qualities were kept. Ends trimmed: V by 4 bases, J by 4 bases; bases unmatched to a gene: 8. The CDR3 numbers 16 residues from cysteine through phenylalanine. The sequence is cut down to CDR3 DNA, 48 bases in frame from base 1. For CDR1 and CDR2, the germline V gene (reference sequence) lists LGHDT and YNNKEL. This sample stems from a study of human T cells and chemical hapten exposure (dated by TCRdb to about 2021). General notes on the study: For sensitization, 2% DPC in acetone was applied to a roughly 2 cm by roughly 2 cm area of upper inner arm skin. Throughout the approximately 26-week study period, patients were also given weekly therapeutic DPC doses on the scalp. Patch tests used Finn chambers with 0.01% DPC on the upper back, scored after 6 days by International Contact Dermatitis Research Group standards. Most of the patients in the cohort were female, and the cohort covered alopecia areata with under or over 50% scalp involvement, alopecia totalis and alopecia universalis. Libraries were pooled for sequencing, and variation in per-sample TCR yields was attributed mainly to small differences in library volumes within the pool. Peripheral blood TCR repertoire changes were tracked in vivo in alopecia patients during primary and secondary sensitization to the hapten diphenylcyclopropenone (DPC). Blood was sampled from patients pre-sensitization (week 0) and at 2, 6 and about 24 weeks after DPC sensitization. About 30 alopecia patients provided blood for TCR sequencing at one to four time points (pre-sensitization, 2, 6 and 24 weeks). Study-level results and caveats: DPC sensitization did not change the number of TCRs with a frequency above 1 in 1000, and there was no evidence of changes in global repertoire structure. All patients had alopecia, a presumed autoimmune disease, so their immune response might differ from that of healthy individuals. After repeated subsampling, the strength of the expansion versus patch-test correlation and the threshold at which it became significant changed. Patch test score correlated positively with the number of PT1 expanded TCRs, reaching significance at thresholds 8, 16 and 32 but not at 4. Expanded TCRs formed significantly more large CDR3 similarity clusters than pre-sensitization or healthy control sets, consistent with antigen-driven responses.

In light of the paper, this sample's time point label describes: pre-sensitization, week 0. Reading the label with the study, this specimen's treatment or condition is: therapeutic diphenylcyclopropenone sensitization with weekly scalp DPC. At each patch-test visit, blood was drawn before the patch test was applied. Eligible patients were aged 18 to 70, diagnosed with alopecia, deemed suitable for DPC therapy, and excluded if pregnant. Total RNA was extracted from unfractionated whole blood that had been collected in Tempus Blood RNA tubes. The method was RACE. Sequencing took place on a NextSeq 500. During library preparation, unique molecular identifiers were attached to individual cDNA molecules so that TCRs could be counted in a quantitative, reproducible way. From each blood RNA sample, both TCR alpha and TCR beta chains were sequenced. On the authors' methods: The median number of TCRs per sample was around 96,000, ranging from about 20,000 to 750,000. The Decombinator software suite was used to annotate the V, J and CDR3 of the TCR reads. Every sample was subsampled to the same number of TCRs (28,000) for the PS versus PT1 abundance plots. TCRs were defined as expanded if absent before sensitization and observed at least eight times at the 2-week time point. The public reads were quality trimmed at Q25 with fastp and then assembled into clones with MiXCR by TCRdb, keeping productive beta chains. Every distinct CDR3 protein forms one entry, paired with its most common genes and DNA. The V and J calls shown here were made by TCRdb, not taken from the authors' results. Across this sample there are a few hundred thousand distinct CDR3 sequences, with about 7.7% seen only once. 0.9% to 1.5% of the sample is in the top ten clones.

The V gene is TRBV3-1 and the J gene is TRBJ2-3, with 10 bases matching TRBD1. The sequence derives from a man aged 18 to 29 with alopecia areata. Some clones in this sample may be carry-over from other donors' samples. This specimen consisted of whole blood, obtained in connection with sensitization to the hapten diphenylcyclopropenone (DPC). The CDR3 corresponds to CASSLRRTGGSDTQYF. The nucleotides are TGTGCCAGCAGCCTCCGAAGGACAGGGGGATCAGATACGCAGTATTTT.